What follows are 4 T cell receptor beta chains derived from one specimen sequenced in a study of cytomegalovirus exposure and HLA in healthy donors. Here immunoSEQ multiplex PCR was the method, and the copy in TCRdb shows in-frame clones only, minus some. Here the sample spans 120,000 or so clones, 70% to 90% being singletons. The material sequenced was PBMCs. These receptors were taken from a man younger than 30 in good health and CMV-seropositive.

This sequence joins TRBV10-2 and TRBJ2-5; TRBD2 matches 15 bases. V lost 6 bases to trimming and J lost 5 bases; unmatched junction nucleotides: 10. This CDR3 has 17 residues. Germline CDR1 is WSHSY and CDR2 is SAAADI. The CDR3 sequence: CASSLGLAGGRWETQYF. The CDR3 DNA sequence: TGCGCCAGCAGCCTCGGACTAGCGGGGGGGCGCTGGGAGACCCAGTACTTC.

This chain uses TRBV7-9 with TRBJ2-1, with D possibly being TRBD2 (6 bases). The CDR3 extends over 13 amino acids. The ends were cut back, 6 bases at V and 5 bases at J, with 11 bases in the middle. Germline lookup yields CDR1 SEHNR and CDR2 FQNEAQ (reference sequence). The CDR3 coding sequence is TGTGCCAGCAGTTCGGGACTCCACAATGAGCAGTTCTTC. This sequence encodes CASSSGLHNEQFF.

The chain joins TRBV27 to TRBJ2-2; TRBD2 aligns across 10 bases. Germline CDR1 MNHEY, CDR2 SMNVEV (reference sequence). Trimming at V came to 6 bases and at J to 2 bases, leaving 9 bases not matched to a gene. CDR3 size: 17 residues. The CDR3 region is CASSPVAGGLNTGELFF. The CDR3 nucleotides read TGTGCCAGCAGCCCCGTAGCGGGGGGCCTCAACACCGGGGAGCTGTTTTTT.

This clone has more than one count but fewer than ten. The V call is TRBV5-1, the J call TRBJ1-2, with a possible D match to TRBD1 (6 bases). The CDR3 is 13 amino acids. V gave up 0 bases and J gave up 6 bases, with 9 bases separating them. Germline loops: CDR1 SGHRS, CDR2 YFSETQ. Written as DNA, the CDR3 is TGCGCCAGCAGCTTGGCGGGGGGCGATGGCTACACCTTC. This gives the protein CASSLAGGDGYTF.